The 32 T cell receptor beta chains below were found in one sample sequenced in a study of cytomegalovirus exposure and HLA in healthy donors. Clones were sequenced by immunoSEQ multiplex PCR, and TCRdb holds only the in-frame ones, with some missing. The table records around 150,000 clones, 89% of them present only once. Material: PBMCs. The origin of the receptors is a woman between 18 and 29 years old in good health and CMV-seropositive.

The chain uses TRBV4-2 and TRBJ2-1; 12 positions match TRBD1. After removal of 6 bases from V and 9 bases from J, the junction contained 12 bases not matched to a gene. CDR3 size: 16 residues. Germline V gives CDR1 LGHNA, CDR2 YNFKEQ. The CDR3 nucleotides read TGTGCCAGCAGACCGGCCGGGACAGGGGGCTTAATTGAGCAGTTCTTC. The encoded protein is CASRPAGTGGLIEQFF.

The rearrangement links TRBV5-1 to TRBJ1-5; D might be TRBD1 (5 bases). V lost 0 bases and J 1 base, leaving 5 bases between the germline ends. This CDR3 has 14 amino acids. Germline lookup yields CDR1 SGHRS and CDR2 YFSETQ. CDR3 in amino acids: CASSLEGSNQPQHF. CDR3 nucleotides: TGCGCCAGCAGCTTGGAGGGGAGCAATCAGCCCCAGCATTTT. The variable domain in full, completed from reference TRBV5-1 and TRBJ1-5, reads KAGVTQTPRYLIKTRGQQVTLSCSPISGHRSVSWYQQTPGQGLQFLFEYFSETQRNKGNFPGRFSGRQFSNSRSEMNVSTLELGDSALYLCASSLEGSNQPQHFGDGTRLSIL.

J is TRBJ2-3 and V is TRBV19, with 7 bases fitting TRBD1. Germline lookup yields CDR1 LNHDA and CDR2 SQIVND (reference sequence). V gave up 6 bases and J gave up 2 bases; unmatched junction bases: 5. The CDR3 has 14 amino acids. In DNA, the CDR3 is TGTGCCAGTAGCACGACAGGGTACACAGATACGCAGTATTTT. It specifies CASSTTGYTDTQYF.

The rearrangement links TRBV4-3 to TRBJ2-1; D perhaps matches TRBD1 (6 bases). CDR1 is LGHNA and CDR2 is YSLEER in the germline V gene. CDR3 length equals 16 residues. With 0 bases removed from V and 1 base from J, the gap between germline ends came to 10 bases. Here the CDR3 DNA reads TGCGCCAGCAGCCAAGAGGGGGCCCGGTCCTACAATGAGCAGTTCTTC. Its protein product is CASSQEGARSYNEQFF.

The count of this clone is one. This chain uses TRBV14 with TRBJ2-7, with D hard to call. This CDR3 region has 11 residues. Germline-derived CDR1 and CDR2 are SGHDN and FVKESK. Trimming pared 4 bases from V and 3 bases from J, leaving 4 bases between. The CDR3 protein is CASSLYYEQYF. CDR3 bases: TGTGCCAGCAGCCTATACTACGAGCAGTACTTC.

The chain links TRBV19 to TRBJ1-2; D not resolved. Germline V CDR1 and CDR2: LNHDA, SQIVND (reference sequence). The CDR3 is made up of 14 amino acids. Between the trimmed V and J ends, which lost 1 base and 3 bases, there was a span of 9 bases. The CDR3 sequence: CASSIGPGDYGYTF. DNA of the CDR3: TGTGCCAGTAGTATAGGGCCGGGAGACTATGGCTACACCTTC.

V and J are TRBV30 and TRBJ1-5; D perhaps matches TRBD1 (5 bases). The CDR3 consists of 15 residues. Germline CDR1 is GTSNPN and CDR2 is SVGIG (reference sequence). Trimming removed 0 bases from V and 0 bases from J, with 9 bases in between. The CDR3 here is CAWSVGGSSNQPQHF. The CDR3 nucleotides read TGTGCCTGGAGTGTGGGGGGGAGTAGCAATCAGCCCCAGCATTTT.

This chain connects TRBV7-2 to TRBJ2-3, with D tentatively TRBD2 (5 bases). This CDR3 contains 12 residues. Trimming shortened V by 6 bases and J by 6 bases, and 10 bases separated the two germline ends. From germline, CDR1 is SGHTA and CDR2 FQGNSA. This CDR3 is CASRPGVDTQYF. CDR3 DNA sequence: TGTGCCAGCAGACCCGGGGTTGATACGCAGTATTTT.

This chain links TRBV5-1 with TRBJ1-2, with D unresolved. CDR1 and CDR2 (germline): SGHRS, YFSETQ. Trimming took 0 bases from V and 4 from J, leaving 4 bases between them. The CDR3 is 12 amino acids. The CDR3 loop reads CASSLGAYGYTF. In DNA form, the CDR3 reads TGCGCCAGCAGCTTGGGGGCCTATGGCTACACCTTC.

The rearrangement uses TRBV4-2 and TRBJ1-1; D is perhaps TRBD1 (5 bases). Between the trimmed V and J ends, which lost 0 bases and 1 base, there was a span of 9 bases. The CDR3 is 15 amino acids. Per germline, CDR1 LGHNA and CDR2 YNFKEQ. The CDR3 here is CASSQDEGANTEAFF. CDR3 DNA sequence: TGTGCCAGCAGCCAAGATGAAGGGGCGAACACTGAAGCTTTCTTT.

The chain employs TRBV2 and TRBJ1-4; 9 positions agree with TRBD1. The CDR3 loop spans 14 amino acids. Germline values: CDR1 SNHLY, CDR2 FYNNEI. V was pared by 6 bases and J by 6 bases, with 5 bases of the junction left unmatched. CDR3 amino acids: CASSPGQGDEKLFF. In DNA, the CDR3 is TGTGCCAGCAGCCCGGGACAGGGAGATGAAAAACTGTTTTTT.

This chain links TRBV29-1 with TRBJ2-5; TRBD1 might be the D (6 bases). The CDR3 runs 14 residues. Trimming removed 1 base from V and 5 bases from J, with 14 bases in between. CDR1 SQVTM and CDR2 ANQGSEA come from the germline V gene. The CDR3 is CSVEAGAGFETQYF. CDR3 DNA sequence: TGCAGCGTTGAAGCAGGGGCGGGTTTTGAGACCCAGTACTTC.

The chain's CDR3 is CASSLGVTGDQETQYF. The CDR3 region has the DNA TGTGCCAGCAGCTTAGGGGTGACAGGGGATCAAGAGACCCAGTACTTC. The chain carries TRBV11-3 and TRBJ2-5, with TRBD1 identical over 8 bases. J gave up 2 bases and V 1 base, and 6 bases lay outside the gene matches. Germline assignment: CDR1 SGHNT and CDR2 YENEEA. This CDR3 is built from 16 residues.

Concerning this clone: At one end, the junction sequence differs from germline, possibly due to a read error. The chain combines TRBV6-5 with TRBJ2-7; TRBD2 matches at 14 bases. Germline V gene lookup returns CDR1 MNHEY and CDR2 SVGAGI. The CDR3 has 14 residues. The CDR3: CASSWDGTSGRQSF. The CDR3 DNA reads TGTGCCAGCAGTTGGGACGGGACTAGCGGGAGACAGAGCTTC.

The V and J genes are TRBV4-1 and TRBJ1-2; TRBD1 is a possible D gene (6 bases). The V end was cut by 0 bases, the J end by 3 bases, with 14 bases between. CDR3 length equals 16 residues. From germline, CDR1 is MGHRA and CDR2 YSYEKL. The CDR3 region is CASSQDRIGGYYGYTF. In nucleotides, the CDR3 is TGCGCCAGCAGCCAAGATAGAATAGGGGGTTACTATGGCTACACCTTC.

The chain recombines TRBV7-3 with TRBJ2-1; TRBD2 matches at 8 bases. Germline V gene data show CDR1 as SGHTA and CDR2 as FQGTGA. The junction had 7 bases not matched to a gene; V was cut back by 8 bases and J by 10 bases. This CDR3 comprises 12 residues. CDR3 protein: CASASGGKEQFF. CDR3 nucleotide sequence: TGTGCCAGCGCCTCGGGGGGGAAAGAGCAGTTCTTC.

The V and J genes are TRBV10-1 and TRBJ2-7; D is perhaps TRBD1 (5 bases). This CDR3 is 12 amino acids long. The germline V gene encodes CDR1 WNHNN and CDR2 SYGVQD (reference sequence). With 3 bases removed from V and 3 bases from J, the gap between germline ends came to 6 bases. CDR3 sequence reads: CASSDRDYEQYF. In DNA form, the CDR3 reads TGCGCCAGCAGTGACAGGGACTACGAGCAGTACTTC.

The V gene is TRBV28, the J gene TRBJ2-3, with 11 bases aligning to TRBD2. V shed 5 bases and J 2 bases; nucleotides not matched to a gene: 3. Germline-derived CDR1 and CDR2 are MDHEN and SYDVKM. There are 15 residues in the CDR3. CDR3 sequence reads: CASSVAGGPTDTQYF. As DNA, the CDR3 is TGTGCCAGCAGTGTAGCGGGAGGGCCCACAGATACGCAGTATTTT.

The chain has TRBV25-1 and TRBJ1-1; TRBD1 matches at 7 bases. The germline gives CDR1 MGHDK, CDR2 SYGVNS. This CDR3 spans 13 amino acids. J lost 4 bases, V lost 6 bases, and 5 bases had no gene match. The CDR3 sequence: CASRDREGTEAFF. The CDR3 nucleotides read TGTGCCAGCAGAGACAGGGAAGGCACTGAAGCTTTCTTT.

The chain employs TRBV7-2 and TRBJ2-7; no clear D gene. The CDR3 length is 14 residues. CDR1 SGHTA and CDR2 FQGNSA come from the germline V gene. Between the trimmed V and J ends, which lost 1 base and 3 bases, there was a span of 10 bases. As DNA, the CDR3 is TGTGCCAGCAGCTTAGTGGCAAGTCTCTACGAGCAGTACTTC. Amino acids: CASSLVASLYEQYF.

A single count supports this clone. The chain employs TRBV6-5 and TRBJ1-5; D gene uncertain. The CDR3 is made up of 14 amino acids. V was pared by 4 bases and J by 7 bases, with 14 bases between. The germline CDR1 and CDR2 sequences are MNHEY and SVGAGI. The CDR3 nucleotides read TGTGCCAGCAGTTCGCCGGGGTTGGGACAGCCCCAGCATTTT. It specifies CASSSPGLGQPQHF.

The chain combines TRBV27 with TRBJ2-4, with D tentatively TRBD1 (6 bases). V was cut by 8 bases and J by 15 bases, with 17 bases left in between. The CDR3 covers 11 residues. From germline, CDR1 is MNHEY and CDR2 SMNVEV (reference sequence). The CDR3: CASVQDSEGYF. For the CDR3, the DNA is TGTGCCAGCGTTCAGGACAGCGAGGGGTACTTC.

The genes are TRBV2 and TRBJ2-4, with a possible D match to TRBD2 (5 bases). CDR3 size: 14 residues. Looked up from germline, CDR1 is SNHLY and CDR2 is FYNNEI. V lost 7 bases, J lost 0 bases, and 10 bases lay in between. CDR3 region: CASMPGLAKNIQYF. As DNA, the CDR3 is TGTGCCAGCATGCCAGGACTAGCCAAAAACATTCAGTACTTC.

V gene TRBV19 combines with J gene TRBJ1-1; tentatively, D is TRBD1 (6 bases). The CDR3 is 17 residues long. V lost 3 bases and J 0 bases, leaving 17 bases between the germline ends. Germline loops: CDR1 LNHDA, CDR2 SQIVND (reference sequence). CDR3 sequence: CASSIYREPYLNTEAFF. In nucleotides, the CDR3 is TGTGCCAGTAGTATTTACAGGGAACCTTACCTGAACACTGAAGCTTTCTTT.

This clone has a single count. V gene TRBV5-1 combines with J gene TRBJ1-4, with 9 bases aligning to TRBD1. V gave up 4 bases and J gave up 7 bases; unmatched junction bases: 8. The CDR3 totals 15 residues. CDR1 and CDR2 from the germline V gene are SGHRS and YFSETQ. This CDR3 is CASSPQGAAGEKLFF. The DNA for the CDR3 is TGCGCCAGCAGCCCACAGGGGGCGGCGGGTGAAAAACTGTTTTTT.

The CDR3 DNA reads TGCGCCAGCAGCCAAGGACAGGGGCCTGGGGGCACTGAAGCTTTCTTT. Protein: CASSQGQGPGGTEAFF. The V and J genes are TRBV4-1 and TRBJ1-1; 8 bases line up with TRBD1. V shed 1 base, J shed 4 bases, and the junction held 8 bases outside the gene matches. Germline values: CDR1 MGHRA, CDR2 YSYEKL. CDR3 length: 16 residues.

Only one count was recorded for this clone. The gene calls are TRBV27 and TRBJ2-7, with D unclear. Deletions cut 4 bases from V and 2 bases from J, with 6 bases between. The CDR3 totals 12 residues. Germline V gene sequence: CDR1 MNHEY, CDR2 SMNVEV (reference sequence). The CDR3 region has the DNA TGTGCCAGCAGTTCCCCAGCCTACGAGCAGTACTTC. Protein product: CASSSPAYEQYF.

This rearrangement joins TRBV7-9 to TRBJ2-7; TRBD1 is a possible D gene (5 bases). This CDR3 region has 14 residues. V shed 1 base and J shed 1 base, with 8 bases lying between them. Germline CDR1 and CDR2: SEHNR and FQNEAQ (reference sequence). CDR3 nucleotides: TGTGCCAGCAGCTTAGTAGGGGAATCCTACGAGCAGTACTTC. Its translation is CASSLVGESYEQYF. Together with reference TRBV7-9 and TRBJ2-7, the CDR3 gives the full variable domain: DTGVSQNPRHKITKRGQNVTFRCDPISEHNRLYWYRQTLGQGPEFLTYFQNEAQLEKSRLLSDRFSAERPKGSFSTLEIQRTEQGDSAMYLCASSLVGESYEQYFGPGTRLTVT.

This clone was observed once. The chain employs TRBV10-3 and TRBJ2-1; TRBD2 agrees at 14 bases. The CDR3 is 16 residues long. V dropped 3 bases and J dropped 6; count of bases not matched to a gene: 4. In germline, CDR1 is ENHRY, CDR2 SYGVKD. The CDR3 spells CAISDPTSGRANEQFF. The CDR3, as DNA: TGTGCCATCAGTGATCCGACTAGCGGGAGGGCCAATGAGCAGTTCTTC.

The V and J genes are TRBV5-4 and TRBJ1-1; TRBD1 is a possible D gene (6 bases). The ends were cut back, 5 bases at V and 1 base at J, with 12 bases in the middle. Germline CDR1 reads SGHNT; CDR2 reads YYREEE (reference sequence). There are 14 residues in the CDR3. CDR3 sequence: CASSRQASNTEAFF. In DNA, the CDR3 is TGTGCCAGCAGTAGACAGGCCTCGAACACTGAAGCTTTCTTT.

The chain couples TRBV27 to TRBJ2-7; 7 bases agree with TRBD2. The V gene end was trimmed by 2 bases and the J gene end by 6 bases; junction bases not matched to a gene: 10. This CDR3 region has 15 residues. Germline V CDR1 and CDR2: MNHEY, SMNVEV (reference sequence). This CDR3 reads CASSLVGAGEGEQYF. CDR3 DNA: TGTGCCAGCAGTTTAGTGGGTGCGGGAGAGGGCGAGCAGTACTTC.

The CDR3 loop reads CASSSIGLAGGGTQYF. CDR3 in DNA: TGTGCCAGCAGCTCAATAGGACTAGCGGGAGGAGGGACCCAGTACTTC. The rearrangement joins TRBV7-6 to TRBJ2-5; 14 bases match TRBD2. The CDR3 runs to 16 residues. The V segment lost 4 bases and the J segment 7 bases; nucleotides outside the gene matches: 8. Germline V gives CDR1 SGHVS, CDR2 FNYEAQ. Based on the CDR3 plus reference TRBV7-6 and TRBJ2-5, the full variable domain is GAGVSQSPRYKVTKRGQDVALRCDPISGHVSLYWYRQALGQGPEFLTYFNYEAQQDKSGLPNDRFSAERPEGSISTLTIQRTEQRDSAMYRCASSSIGLAGGGTQYFGPGTRLLVL.